Listed below are T cell receptor beta chains from one sample, sequenced in a study of cytomegalovirus exposure and HLA in healthy donors. Clones were sequenced by immunoSEQ multiplex PCR, and TCRdb holds only the in-frame ones, with some missing. The sample records some 150,000 clones, about 72% being singletons. What was sequenced was PBMCs. Every receptor here comes from a male donor in good health and CMV-seronegative. Each CDR3 is given with its conserved first and last residue. D genes are given only for firm matches. Clone size is given for some rows only: seen once, a few or many times, or a class if the clone is expanded.

v_gene	abundance	d_gene	j_gene	CDR3nt	CDR3aa
TRBV6-5	few	-	TRBJ2-7	TGTGCCAGCAGTCCATATAGGGGCGACGAGCAGTACTTC	CASSPYRGDEQYF
TRBV9	-	TRBD1	TRBJ2-1	TGTGCCAGCAGCGTACGAGGGGACAGCTACAATGAGCAGTTCTTC	CASSVRGDSYNEQFF
TRBV5-6	-	-	TRBJ2-2	TGTGCCAGCAGCGCACCACGACACAGGGCGTCCGGGGAGCTGTTTTTT	CASSAPRHRASGELFF
TRBV11-2	-	-	TRBJ2-7	TGTGCCAGCAGCTTAGAGCCGGGGTCCTCCTACGAGCAGTACTTC	CASSLEPGSSYEQYF
TRBV4-3	-	-	TRBJ1-5	TGCGCCAGCAGCCAAGATTCCCGCACACCGGGACAAGCGAGCAATCAGCCCCAGCATTTT	CASSQDSRTPGQASNQPQHF
TRBV28	-	TRBD1	TRBJ1-1	TGTGCCAGCCTAGCAGGGGGCTCGAACACTGAAGCTTTCTTT	CASLAGGSNTEAFF
TRBV6-5	-	-	TRBJ2-1	TGTGCCAGCAGCCTCGGACCCCCGGGGTACAATGAGCAGTTCTTC	CASSLGPPGYNEQFF
TRBV30	-	-	TRBJ1-5	TGTGCCTGGACCTCTACCGTCGGTCAGCCCCAGCATTTT	CAWTSTVGQPQHF
TRBV7-2	-	-	TRBJ1-5	TGTGCCAGCAGCGCGGACAGATATCAGCCCCAGCATTTT	CASSADRYQPQHF
TRBV7-3	few	TRBD2	TRBJ2-5	TGTGCCAGCAGCCCCCAAAAGGGGCGGCGATGGCGGGAGGTTGATAAAGAGACCCAGTACTTC	CASSPQKGRRWREVDKETQYF
TRBV2	-	-	TRBJ1-2	TGTGCCAGCAGTGGTAGACATCCTCAAGGCTACACCTTC	CASSGRHPQGYTF
TRBV6-5	-	-	TRBJ2-7	TGTGCCAGCAGCCCCCCCGAAAAAGCCGGGTACGAGCAGTACTTC	CASSPPEKAGYEQYF
TRBV5-4	-	-	TRBJ2-2	TGTGCCAGCAGCCACTCCACCGGGGAGCTGTTTTTT	CASSHSTGELFF
TRBV10-2	-	TRBD1	TRBJ2-3	TGCGCCAGCAGGGGGGGACAGGGATCAGATACGCAGTATTTT	CASRGGQGSDTQYF
TRBV7-4	-	TRBD1	TRBJ1-5	TGTGCCAGCAGCACCCCCAGGAGCAGGACAGGATGCAATCAGCCCCAGCATTTT	CASSTPRSRTGCNQPQHF
TRBV18	-	TRBD2	TRBJ2-3	TGTGCCAGCTCGGATACTAGCGGAACGCAGTATTTT	CASSDTSGTQYF
TRBV11-1	-	TRBD1	TRBJ1-2	TGTGCCAGCAGCGATCGGACAGGGGGCTCTGGCTACACCTTC	CASSDRTGGSGYTF
TRBV6-1	once	TRBD2	TRBJ2-1	TGTGCCAGCAGTGAAATTGTTGGGACTAGCTCCTACAATGAGCAGTTCTTC	CASSEIVGTSSYNEQFF
TRBV27	-	TRBD1	TRBJ2-7	TGTGCCAGCAGTTGGTCCGGGACAGCGATCTACGAGCAGTACTTC	CASSWSGTAIYEQYF
TRBV7-3	few	-	TRBJ1-6	TGTGCCAGCAGCTTACTAGGAGTGGGCTATAATTCACCCCTCCACTTT	CASSLLGVGYNSPLHF
TRBV7-3	-	-	TRBJ2-1	TGTGCCAGCAGCTTAAGCTGGGGAGAAAACAATGAGCAGTTCTTC	CASSLSWGENNEQFF
TRBV14	-	-	TRBJ2-7	TGTGCCAGCAGCCCACACGCCAACGAGCAGTACTTC	CASSPHANEQYF
TRBV19	-	-	TRBJ1-5	TGTGCCAGTAGCCGCGGGGGGGATAGCAATCAGCCCCAGCATTTT	CASSRGGDSNQPQHF
TRBV7-2	once	-	TRBJ1-2	TGTGCCAGCAGCTTAAACTTCGCTAACTATGGCTACACCTTC	CASSLNFANYGYTF
TRBV30	-	-	TRBJ1-1	TGTGCCTGGAGTCCGCACGAACCCGGGGGTTTCACTGAAGCTTTCTTT	CAWSPHEPGGFTEAFF
TRBV7-7	few	TRBD2	TRBJ2-5	TGTGCTAGCAGCTTTAGTGTCGGGGGGCAAGAGACCCAGTACTTC	CASSFSVGGQETQYF
TRBV19	-	TRBD1	TRBJ1-1	TGTGCCAGTAGTCCGGGACAGGTTAGCGCTGAAGCTTTCTTT	CASSPGQVSAEAFF
TRBV10-3	-	TRBD2	TRBJ2-1	TGTGCCATCAGTGAGACCGGGACTAGGGGCAATGAGCAGTTCTTC	CAISETGTRGNEQFF
TRBV6-6	-	-	TRBJ2-4	TGTGCCAGCAGTTACAATAGGGCGGGGATCAAAAACATTCAGTACTTC	CASSYNRAGIKNIQYF
TRBV7-2	-	TRBD2	TRBJ2-2	TGTGCCAGCAGCCGGGTCAGCGGGAGGACCGGGGAGCTGTTTTTT	CASSRVSGRTGELFF
TRBV4-2	few	TRBD1	TRBJ1-4	TGTGCCAGCAGCCAAGCAGGGACAGCAACTAATGAAAAACTGTTTTTT	CASSQAGTATNEKLFF
TRBV6-5	few	-	TRBJ2-2	TGTGCCAGCAGTTTCCGGGACATACAGAACACCGGGGAGCTGTTTTTT	CASSFRDIQNTGELFF
TRBV6-5	-	TRBD2	TRBJ2-7	TGTGCCAGCAGGAAGGGGAGCGGGAGGGCCGACGAGCAGTACTTC	CASRKGSGRADEQYF
TRBV7-6	-	TRBD1	TRBJ2-1	TGTGCCAGCAGCTCCCCCGGGGCAGGGGGCAATGAGCAGTTCTTC	CASSSPGAGGNEQFF
TRBV7-9	few	TRBD2	TRBJ2-2	TGTGCCAGCAGCCCAACCTTACTAGCGTCCGGGGAGCTGTTTTTT	CASSPTLLASGELFF
TRBV30	-	TRBD1	TRBJ2-7	TGTGCCTGGAGTGGACGGGGACAGGGGAGGGCCTACGAGCAGTACTTC	CAWSGRGQGRAYEQYF
TRBV7-3	few	-	TRBJ2-3	TGTGCCAGCACCCCCGGTCGCAGCACAGATACGCAGTATTTT	CASTPGRSTDTQYF
TRBV6-5	few	TRBD1	TRBJ1-5	TGTGCCAGCAGGGACAGGGGAGATCAGCCCCAGCATTTT	CASRDRGDQPQHF
TRBV9	-	-	TRBJ2-2	TGTGCCAGCAGCTTTACAGGGTCAACGAACACCGGGGAGCTGTTTTTT	CASSFTGSTNTGELFF
TRBV9	-	TRBD1	TRBJ2-7	TGTGCCAGCAGCGTAGCCTCCGGGACAGGGGGCAGGTACGAGCAGTACTTC	CASSVASGTGGRYEQYF
TRBV7-2	-	-	TRBJ2-5	TGTGCCAGCAGCTTATATCTACAAGAGACCCAGTACTTC	CASSLYLQETQYF
TRBV5-1	-	-	TRBJ2-5	TGCGCCAGCAGCTTGCCTCGCGCAGGGCGAGAGACCCAGTACTTC	CASSLPRAGRETQYF
TRBV2	-	-	TRBJ2-2	TGTGCCAGCAGTCCCTTAGGGAGGACCGGGGAGCTGTTTTTT	CASSPLGRTGELFF
TRBV5-8	-	TRBD1	TRBJ2-7	TGTGCCAGCAGCTTGGGTCAGGGGGCCTACGAGCAGTACTTC	CASSLGQGAYEQYF
TRBV7-8	-	-	TRBJ2-7	TGTGCCAGCAGCTGGAGGGCTGATCGGGAGCAGTACTTC	CASSWRADREQYF
TRBV1	-	-	TRBJ2-7	TGCACCAGCAGCCAAGGAGACTTCTACGAGCAGTACTTC	CTSSQGDFYEQYF
TRBV4-1	-	TRBD1	TRBJ2-5	TGCGCCAGCAGCCATATTGGACAGGCCAACCAAGAGACCCAGTACTTC	CASSHIGQANQETQYF
TRBV28	-	TRBD1	TRBJ2-7	TGTGCCAGCAGTTTCCTCCCAGGGGGCACCTCCTACGAGCAGTACTTC	CASSFLPGGTSYEQYF
TRBV21-1	-	-	TRBJ1-5	TGTGCCAGCTCTAGGACAGGGGGGATAGGGAATCAGCCCCAGCATTTT	CASSRTGGIGNQPQHF
TRBV28	-	-	TRBJ1-6	TGTGCCAGCAGTCTCACCGGGGAGGGGGATTCACCCCTCCACTTT	CASSLTGEGDSPLHF
TRBV6-5	-	-	TRBJ1-1	TGTGCCAGCAGCCCGAGGGGGACGGCTGAAGCTTTCTTT	CASSPRGTAEAFF
TRBV6-5	-	TRBD2	TRBJ2-1	TGTGCCAGCAGTTACTCCTTCGGGAGGGTTGATGAGCAGTTCTTC	CASSYSFGRVDEQFF
TRBV7-2	few	TRBD2	TRBJ2-5	TGTGCCAGCAGCCCCGGGGGGACGGAGACCCAGTACTTC	CASSPGGTETQYF
TRBV4-3	once	-	TRBJ1-1	TGCGCCAGCAGCCACACCACGACGGGTACTGAAGCTTTCTTT	CASSHTTTGTEAFF
TRBV30	-	-	TRBJ1-1	TGTGCTCGGACACAACTAAACACTGAAGCTTTCTTT	CARTQLNTEAFF
TRBV19	few	TRBD1	TRBJ1-1	TGTGCCAGTAGCGACAGGGGAGGGACTGAAGCTTTCTTT	CASSDRGGTEAFF
TRBV27	-	-	TRBJ1-5	TGTGCCAGCAGTTTAAAGTGGCAGAATAGCAATCAGCCCCAGCATTTT	CASSLKWQNSNQPQHF